A selection of T cell receptor beta chains follows, all from one sample in a study of shared clonotypes between healthy human individuals. The data were produced by immunoSEQ multiplex PCR, yet TCRdb's version contains in-frame clones alone and is incomplete. The repertoire holds some 1,600,000 clones, nearly 99% seen once, with about 0.45% in the top ten. The sequencing sample was made of naive CD4+ T cells sorted from blood. Every receptor here comes from a man aged 25 to 40 in good health. The CDR3 runs from the conserved cysteine through the conserved F or W. A D gene is named only where the DNA matches it firmly. Rows give clone size only sometimes, using once, few, many, or a class for an expanded clone.

>TRBJ2-1|once|TRBD1|TRBV2|15
CASSAGRGISNEQFF
TGTGCCAGCAGTGCGGGCAGGGGGATCTCCAATGAGCAGTTCTTC
>TRBJ2-7|.|.|TRBV11-2|15
CASSLEGRSGYEQYF
TGTGCCAGCAGCTTAGAGGGCCGCTCTGGGTACGAGCAGTACTTC
>TRBJ2-2|.|.|TRBV18|16
CASSPVLATNTGELFF
TGTGCCAGCTCACCCGTACTCGCAACGAACACCGGGGAGCTGTTTTTT
>TRBJ2-1|.|TRBD2|TRBV29-1|15
CSGERPGGGRNEQFF
TGCAGCGGGGAACGGCCGGGAGGAGGGCGGAATGAGCAGTTCTTC
>TRBJ1-4|.|.|TRBV7-9|14
CASSRGLSDEKLFF
TGTGCCAGCAGCCGGGGACTTTCGGATGAAAAACTGTTTTTT
>TRBJ1-2|few|.|TRBV20-1|11
CSARLGPGYTF
TGCAGTGCTAGACTGGGCCCTGGCTACACCTTC
>TRBJ1-2|.|.|TRBV6-6|14
CASSYVSSNYGYTF
TGTGCCAGCAGTTACGTGTCCAGTAACTATGGCTACACCTTC
>TRBJ2-3|.|.|TRBV5-1|15
CASSLAFGSTDTQYF
TGCGCCAGCAGCTTGGCATTCGGGAGCACAGATACGCAGTATTTT
>TRBJ1-1|.|.|TRBV7-6|14
CASSRGPPNTEAFF
TGTGCCAGCAGCCGCGGGCCCCCGAACACTGAAGCTTTCTTT
>TRBJ1-2|.|.|TRBV7-3|13
CASSSDRSYGYTF
TGTGCCAGCAGCAGTGACAGATCCTATGGCTACACCTTC
>TRBJ2-1|.|.|TRBV28|14
CASSLSGTSNEQFF
TGTGCCAGCAGTTTATCCGGGACCTCCAATGAGCAGTTCTTC
>TRBJ2-5|.|.|TRBV7-6|16
CASSSSPTVTQETQYF
TGTGCCAGCAGCTCCTCCCCGACAGTCACTCAAGAGACCCAGTACTTC
>TRBJ2-4|.|.|TRBV28|14
CASSLGGAKNIQYF
TGTGCCAGCAGTTTAGGGGGTGCCAAAAACATTCAGTACTTC
>TRBJ1-1|.|.|TRBV28|12
CASTTGHSEAFF
TGTGCCAGCACGACAGGTCATTCTGAAGCTTTCTTT
>TRBJ2-7|.|.|TRBV5-4|14
CASSPGQAPYEQYF
TGTGCCAGCAGCCCGGGCCAAGCCCCCTACGAGCAGTACTTC
>TRBJ1-2|.|.|TRBV9|16
CASSPYGTQMDYGYTF
TGTGCCAGCAGCCCTTACGGGACGCAGATGGACTATGGCTACACCTTC
>TRBJ1-5|.|.|TRBV7-6|16
CASSLAGPQSNQPQHF
TGTGCCAGCAGCTTGGCAGGGCCTCAAAGCAATCAGCCCCAGCATTTT
>TRBJ2-7|.|.|TRBV5-1|14
CASSFRPGSYEQYF
TGCGCCAGCAGCTTCCGGCCGGGCTCCTACGAGCAGTACTTC
>TRBJ1-3|.|.|TRBV7-9|12
CASSETGNTIYF
TGTGCCAGCAGCGAGACAGGAAACACCATATATTTT
>TRBJ2-2|.|.|TRBV9|13
CASSARGTGELFF
TGTGCCAGCAGCGCGAGGGGGACCGGGGAGCTGTTTTTT
>TRBJ2-5|few|.|TRBV6-5|12
CASSYGQETQYF
TGTGCCAGCAGTTACGGGCAAGAGACCCAGTACTTC
>TRBJ2-5|.|.|TRBV15|12
CATSRDRRAQYF
TGTGCCACCAGCAGAGATCGGCGGGCCCAGTACTTC
>TRBJ2-7|.|TRBD2|TRBV7-2|15
CASSSSFGRDYEQYF
TGTGCCAGCAGCTCCTCTTTCGGGAGGGATTACGAGCAGTACTTC
>TRBJ1-1|.|TRBD1|TRBV5-1|15
CASSLLRGLDTEAFF
TGCGCCAGCAGCTTGCTAAGGGGGCTGGACACTGAAGCTTTCTTT
>TRBJ2-1|.|.|TRBV5-4|15
CASSLELSSYNEQFF
TGTGCCAGCAGCTTGGAATTAAGCTCCTACAATGAGCAGTTCTTC
>TRBJ2-1|.|.|TRBV28|12
CASKGIWNEQFF
TGTGCCAGCAAGGGGATATGGAATGAGCAGTTCTTC
>TRBJ1-2|once|.|TRBV28|13
CASRTGASGGYTF
TGTGCCAGCAGGACAGGCGCCTCGGGTGGCTACACCTTC
>TRBJ2-5|once|.|TRBV29-1|12
CSVAWGGETQYF
TGCAGCGTTGCGTGGGGAGGAGAGACCCAGTACTTC
>TRBJ2-3|.|.|TRBV7-6|15
CASSLGPSSTDTQYF
TGTGCCAGCAGCTTAGGCCCTAGCAGCACAGATACGCAGTATTTT
>TRBJ1-2|.|.|TRBV15|13
CATSKRTEDGYTF
TGTGCCACCAGCAAAAGGACGGAGGACGGCTACACCTTC
>TRBJ2-5|once|TRBD1|TRBV27|14
CASSWDRRSETQYF
TGTGCCAGCAGCTGGGACAGGAGGTCAGAGACCCAGTACTTC
>TRBJ1-1|.|.|TRBV29-1|14
CSVGEGRPYTEAFF
TGCAGCGTCGGGGAGGGGAGGCCTTACACTGAAGCTTTCTTT
>TRBJ1-2|.|TRBD1|TRBV5-5|17
CASSLAPTGGTNYGYTF
TGTGCCAGCAGCTTGGCCCCGACAGGGGGAACTAACTATGGCTACACCTTC
>TRBJ2-5|.|TRBD1|TRBV14|15
CASSQVQGAGETQYF
TGTGCCAGCAGCCAAGTGCAGGGGGCCGGAGAGACCCAGTACTTC
>TRBJ2-3|.|.|TRBV14|14
CASSQRLFTDTQYF
TGTGCCAGCAGCCAAAGACTATTCACAGATACGCAGTATTTT
>TRBJ2-2|.|.|TRBV27|14
CASSLSVGAGELFF
TGTGCCAGCAGTTTATCTGTAGGGGCCGGGGAGCTGTTTTTT
>TRBJ2-1|.|.|TRBV10-3|13
CATTFGTYNEQFF
TGTGCCACCACCTTCGGGACATACAATGAGCAGTTCTTC
>TRBJ1-2|.|.|TRBV14|15
CASSPWPAGLYGYTF
TGTGCCAGCAGCCCCTGGCCGGCCGGGCTCTATGGCTACACCTTC
>TRBJ2-5|.|TRBD1|TRBV6-1|20
CASSALQALTGTGPKETQYF
TGTGCCAGCAGTGCCCTCCAAGCTTTAACCGGGACAGGACCTAAAGAGACCCAGTACTTC
>TRBJ1-4|.|TRBD1|TRBV4-3|16
CASSQDMRQGGVKLFF
TGCGCCAGCAGCCAAGATATGAGACAGGGGGGCGTAAAACTGTTTTTT
>TRBJ2-5|.|.|TRBV29-1|12
CSVTSQQETQYF
TGCAGCGTGACAAGCCAACAAGAGACCCAGTACTTC
>TRBJ2-7|.|.|TRBV6-1|13
CASSESTPYEQYF
TGTGCCAGCAGTGAGTCAACCCCGTACGAGCAGTACTTC
>TRBJ1-3|.|TRBD1|TRBV9|17
CASSTGTGGRAGNTIYF
TGTGCCAGCAGCACCGGGACAGGGGGCAGAGCTGGAAACACCATATATTTT
>TRBJ1-5|.|.|TRBV7-9|14
CASSQRGKPQPQHF
TGTGCCAGCAGCCAGAGGGGCAAACCACAGCCCCAGCATTTT
>TRBJ1-5|.|.|TRBV21-1|17
CASSNQGRQKSNQPQHF
TGTGCCAGCAGCAATCAAGGAAGACAGAAATCGAATCAGCCCCAGCATTTT
>TRBJ2-5|.|.|TRBV5-1|16
CASSSQGGGGQETQYF
TGCGCCAGCAGCTCTCAGGGTGGCGGAGGCCAAGAGACCCAGTACTTC
>TRBJ1-1|.|.|TRBV5-4|13
CASSLGAKTEAFF
TGTGCCAGCAGCTTGGGTGCCAAAACTGAAGCTTTCTTT
>TRBJ2-7|once|TRBD1|TRBV28|15
CASSPSRTGGREQYF
TGTGCCAGCAGCCCTTCTAGGACAGGGGGTCGGGAGCAGTACTTC
>TRBJ2-3|.|TRBD2|TRBV6-1|14
CASSELREVDTQYF
TGTGCCAGCAGTGAACTGCGGGAGGTGGATACGCAGTATTTT
>TRBJ2-1|.|TRBD2|TRBV29-1|14
CSVEELAGAYEQFF
TGCAGCGTTGAAGAACTAGCGGGAGCGTATGAGCAGTTCTTC
>TRBJ2-1|.|.|TRBV7-2|12
CASSSGQARQFF
TGTGCCAGCAGCTCAGGCCAGGCTAGGCAGTTCTTC